A single sample gave rise to the 5 T cell receptor beta chains below, sequenced in a study of T-cell memory formation after mild COVID-19. TCRdb fed the 5' RACE reads into MiXCR, producing one record per CDR3 protein. The sample contains 85,000 to 120,000 distinct CDR3 sequences, roughly an eighth of which appear only once. The sequenced sample consisted of PBMCs or a T cell subset sorted from them (not recorded which). The source is an adult woman who had mild COVID-19 (a few samples of this study predate the infection). Cell type and time point are not known.

The gene calls are TRBV5-1 and TRBJ1-1; 7 bases map to TRBD1. J was trimmed by 8 bases and V by 0 bases; bases with no gene match: 7. Germline V gene lookup returns CDR1 SGHRS and CDR2 YFSETQ. The CDR3 totals 14 residues. The CDR3 sequence is CASSLEAGGNEAFF. The CDR3 DNA follows: TGCGCCAGCAGCTTGGAGGCAGGGGGTAACGAAGCTTTCTTT. Complete variable domain (other parts from reference TRBV5-1 and TRBJ1-1): KAGVTQTPRYLIKTRGQQVTLSCSPISGHRSVSWYQQTPGQGLQFLFEYFSETQRNKGNFPGRFSGRQFSNSRSEMNVSTLELGDSALYLCASSLEAGGNEAFFGQGTRLTVV.

The chain uses TRBV19 and TRBJ1-6; weak D call: TRBD1 (5 bases). The CDR3 totals 17 residues. Germline V gene sequence: CDR1 LNHDA, CDR2 SQIVND (reference sequence). V lost 6 bases and J 2 bases, leaving 17 bases between the germline ends. CDR3 sequence (DNA): TGTGCCAGTAGCTCTTCGCTTAGGGACGCCTATAATTCACCCCTCCACTTT. Translating it yields CASSSSLRDAYNSPLHF.

The chain joins TRBV4-2 to TRBJ1-2; D is undetermined. Trimming shortened V by 1 base and J by 1 base, and 7 bases separated the two germline ends. The CDR3 length is 14 residues. The germline V gene has CDR1 LGHNA and CDR2 YNFKEQ. The CDR3 coding sequence is TGTGCCAGCAGCCAAGGCGAGTTTAACTATGGCTACACCTTC. Its translation: CASSQGEFNYGYTF.

The chain is built from TRBV6-6 and TRBJ1-1; D call uncertain. CDR1 MNHNY and CDR2 SVGAGI come from the germline V gene (reference sequence). V gave up 0 bases and J gave up 1 base, with 6 bases separating them. This CDR3 spans 14 amino acids. The CDR3 loop reads CASSYSEANTEAFF. CDR3 sequence (DNA): TGTGCCAGCAGTTACTCGGAAGCGAACACTGAAGCTTTCTTT.

This clonotype was counted between two and nine times. The chain has TRBV27 and TRBJ1-2, with D maybe TRBD1 (6 bases). Trimming removed 2 bases from V and 8 bases from J, with 12 bases in between. The CDR3 extends over 13 amino acids. Germline assignment: CDR1 MNHEY and CDR2 SMNVEV (reference sequence). CDR3 region: CASSLQGLRGYTF. The CDR3 DNA reads TGTGCCAGCAGTTTACAGGGGTTGCGGGGCTACACCTTC.